These 30 T cell receptor beta chains came from one sample sequenced in a study of blood T cell repertoires in COVID-19. Profiling relied on immunoSEQ multiplex PCR, and the TCRdb table lists in-frame clones only, not all of them. The table lists 200,000 to 300,000 clones, about 91% of them singletons. The specimen was PBMCs or T cells enriched from blood (not recorded which). The receptors stem from a woman aged 40 to 50 with acute COVID-19.

This chain uses TRBV7-2 with TRBJ2-3, with 11 positions matching TRBD2. This CDR3 is 16 amino acids long. V shed 4 bases, J shed 4 bases, and the junction held 7 bases outside the gene matches. From germline, CDR1 is SGHTA and CDR2 FQGNSA. The CDR3 region has the DNA TGTGCCAGCAGCTCACGTAGCGGGGGGGTTGCAGATACGCAGTATTTT. Translation gives CASSSRSGGVADTQYF.

This clone was detected only a few times. J is TRBJ2-3 and V is TRBV7-8; D possibly corresponds to TRBD1 (5 bases). The CDR3 consists of 14 residues. V shed 5 bases and J shed 0 bases, with 9 bases lying between them. Germline loops: CDR1 SGHVS, CDR2 FQNEAQ. The CDR3 region is CASSPGASTDTQYF. The CDR3 region has the DNA TGTGCCAGCAGCCCTGGGGCTAGCACAGATACGCAGTATTTT.

V usage is TRBV11-2 and J usage is TRBJ2-1, with 10 bases fitting TRBD2. CDR1 SGHAT and CDR2 FQNNGV come from the germline V gene. V lost 5 bases, J lost 6 bases, and 7 bases stayed unmatched. This CDR3 region has 15 residues. This chain's CDR3 is CASSNLAGAPNEQFF. CDR3 nucleotide sequence: TGTGCCAGCAGCAACCTAGCGGGGGCCCCCAATGAGCAGTTCTTC.

The chain is built from TRBV27 and TRBJ2-1; 15 nucleotides align to TRBD2. J was trimmed by 5 bases and V by 5 bases; bases with no gene match: 10. CDR3 length equals 18 residues. CDR1 is MNHEY, CDR2 SMNVEV, per germline (reference sequence). The CDR3 loop is CASSLGLAGGRGNNEQFF. CDR3 DNA sequence: TGTGCCAGCAGTCTCGGACTAGCGGGGGGGCGAGGGAACAATGAGCAGTTCTTC.

J is TRBJ2-2 and V is TRBV5-1; a possible D gene is TRBD1 (5 bases). Germline loops: CDR1 SGHRS, CDR2 YFSETQ. This CDR3 comprises 15 residues. V was trimmed by 4 bases and J by 3 bases, leaving 13 bases between them. The CDR3 nucleotides are TGCGCCAGCAGCCTGACAGCGCAGTACACCGGGGAGCTGTTTTTT. It is translated as CASSLTAQYTGELFF.

The V call is TRBV7-2, the J call TRBJ1-5; 8 positions agree with TRBD1. The CDR3 has 16 residues. Germline CDR1 is SGHTA and CDR2 is FQGNSA. After removal of 0 bases from V and 2 bases from J, the junction contained 3 bases not matched to a gene. CDR3 region: CASSLASGGGNQPQHF. As DNA, the CDR3 is TGTGCCAGCAGCTTAGCATCAGGGGGCGGCAATCAGCCCCAGCATTTT.

The CDR3, as DNA: TGTGCCATCAGCCCCGGGACTCGCTCCTACAATGAGCAGTTCTTC. This codes for CAISPGTRSYNEQFF. The chain has TRBV10-3 and TRBJ2-1; weak D call: TRBD2 (6 bases). The CDR3 spans 15 residues. V lost 6 bases and J lost 0, with 12 bases in between. Germline V gene data show CDR1 as ENHRY and CDR2 as SYGVKD.

CDR3 nucleotides: TGTGCCAGCAGCCCCGGGGGCGGGGGGAAGTTCTTC. Its translation is CASSPGGGGKFF. The chain carries TRBV7-9 and TRBJ2-1, with TRBD2 matching 8 bases. The germline CDR1 and CDR2 sequences are SEHNR and FQNEAQ (reference sequence). V gave up 5 bases and J gave up 14 bases; unmatched junction bases: 8. CDR3 length: 12 amino acids.

The sample holds a few counts of this clone. V is TRBV9 and J is TRBJ1-2; 7 nucleotides agree with TRBD1. Germline trimming cut 2 bases from V and 5 bases from J; bases unmatched to any gene: 9. Germline loops: CDR1 SGDLS, CDR2 YYNGEE. This CDR3 spans 15 amino acids. CDR3 loop: CASSVRRQGWYGYTF. The CDR3 nucleotides read TGTGCCAGCAGCGTTAGAAGACAGGGTTGGTATGGCTACACCTTC.

This clone was seen just once. The chain has TRBV21-1 and TRBJ2-7; TRBD2, the table's D call, was not compared with the DNA. TRBV21-1 is designated a pseudogene. The CDR3 spans 16 residues. The CDR3 region is CASSKLTSGSYYEQYV. The CDR3 DNA reads as TGTGCCAGCAGCAAATTGACTAGCGGGAGCTATTACGAGCAGTACGTC.

V is TRBV6-5 and J is TRBJ2-2; D possibly corresponds to TRBD2 (6 bases). The CDR3 has 15 residues. Per the germline V gene, CDR1 is MNHEY and CDR2 is SVGAGI. V was clipped by 6 bases and J by 3 bases, with 14 bases between them. CDR3 in amino acids: CASRRLAVDTGELFF. CDR3 sequence (DNA): TGTGCCAGCAGACGATTAGCGGTAGACACCGGGGAGCTGTTTTTT.

V and J are TRBV19 and TRBJ1-5, with a possible D match to TRBD1 (6 bases). Trimming stripped 4 bases from V and 4 bases from J, with 8 bases between. In germline, CDR1 is LNHDA, CDR2 SQIVND (reference sequence). The CDR3 contains 13 residues. CDR3 amino acids: CASSRDRNQPQHF. The CDR3 nucleotides are TGTGCCAGTAGTAGAGACAGGAATCAGCCCCAGCATTTT.

The DNA of the CDR3 is TGTGCCACCAGTGATAACCTAGCGGACACCTACAATGAGCAGTTCTTC. Protein product: CATSDNLADTYNEQFF. V and J are TRBV24-1 and TRBJ2-1, with 7 bases identical to TRBD2. Per germline, CDR1 KGHDR and CDR2 SFDVKD. After removal of 3 bases from V and 2 bases from J, the junction contained 6 bases not matched to a gene. CDR3 length equals 16 residues.

The chain couples TRBV2 to TRBJ1-2; 9 nucleotides agree with TRBD1. The V and J ends lost 6 bases and 8 bases, in that order; junction bases with no gene match: 10. The CDR3 runs to 14 residues. CDR1 is SNHLY, CDR2 FYNNEI, per germline. The CDR3 is CASRRPGQGGGYTF. The CDR3 region has the DNA TGTGCCAGCAGGAGACCGGGACAGGGCGGCGGCTACACCTTC.

This clone was seen ten or more times. The CDR3 region is CASSLYSRNTEAFF. Here the CDR3 DNA reads TGTGCCAGCAGCCTCTACTCACGGAACACTGAAGCTTTCTTT. The chain carries TRBV3-1 (or the pseudogene TRBV3-2) and TRBJ1-1; unclear D gene. This CDR3 spans 14 amino acids. Between the trimmed V and J ends, which lost 4 bases and 1 base, there was a span of 10 bases. Germline V gene sequence: CDR1 LGHDT, CDR2 YNNKEL (reference sequence).

The chain couples TRBV9 to TRBJ2-3; possibly TRBD2 for D (5 bases). Germline lookup yields CDR1 SGDLS and CDR2 YYNGEE. V was cut by 4 bases and J by 2 bases, with 17 bases left in between. The CDR3 is made up of 16 amino acids. The CDR3 DNA reads as TGTGCCAGCAGCCCCCGGGGAAGACCACCCACAGATACGCAGTATTTT. It specifies CASSPRGRPPTDTQYF.

This clone was seen only once. The chain is built from TRBV27 and TRBJ2-1, with 8 nucleotides matching TRBD2. With V trimmed by 8 bases and J by 4 bases, 10 bases remained unmatched. The CDR3 totals 15 residues. CDR1 MNHEY and CDR2 SMNVEV come from the germline V gene (reference sequence). This CDR3 reads CASSKIAGPYNEQFF. The CDR3 DNA sequence: TGTGCCAGCTCCAAAATAGCGGGACCTTACAATGAGCAGTTCTTC.

The CDR3 sequence is CASSNYRTSPYNEQFF. The CDR3 nucleotides are TGTGCCAGCAGTAACTATAGGACTAGTCCCTACAATGAGCAGTTCTTC. The V call is TRBV6-2 or TRBV6-3, the J call TRBJ2-1, with 7 positions matching TRBD2. The CDR3 is 16 amino acids. Trimming took 5 bases from V and 2 from J; bases not matched to a gene: 9. Germline V gene lookup returns CDR1 MNHEY and CDR2 SVGEGT.

The chain uses TRBV5-4 and TRBJ1-5; 7 bases map to TRBD1. This CDR3 has 16 residues. With V trimmed by 4 bases and J by 1 base, 8 bases remained unmatched. CDR1 and CDR2 (germline): SGHNT, YYREEE (reference sequence). The CDR3 sequence is CASSVGGTASNQPQHF. CDR3 bases: TGTGCCAGCAGCGTGGGTGGGACAGCGAGCAATCAGCCCCAGCATTTT. Full variable domain (missing parts from reference TRBV5-4 and TRBJ1-5): ETGVTQSPTHLIKTRGQQVTLRCSSQSGHNTVSWYQQALGQGPQFIFQYYREEENGRGNFPPRFSGLQFPNYSSELNVNALELDDSALYLCASSVGGTASNQPQHFGDGTRLSIL.

J is TRBJ2-7 and V is TRBV28, with D possibly being TRBD2 (5 bases). Germline values: CDR1 MDHEN, CDR2 SYDVKM. The ends were cut back, 6 bases at V and 2 bases at J, with 14 bases in the middle. The CDR3 is made up of 14 amino acids. As DNA, the CDR3 is TGTGCCAGCAGCTACGGAGGAGTCCCCTACGAGCAGTACTTC. The encoded protein is CASSYGGVPYEQYF.

V is TRBV9 and J is TRBJ2-5; D unresolved. Germline CDR1 SGDLS, CDR2 YYNGEE. CDR3 length: 13 amino acids. Trimming shortened V by 4 bases and J by 5 bases, and 12 bases separated the two germline ends. CDR3 sequence (DNA): TGTGCCAGCAGCTGGCAGCCCGGGGAGACCCAGTACTTC. Protein product: CASSWQPGETQYF.

On this clone: One end of the junction fails to match germline, which may point to a read error. This chain joins TRBV18 and TRBJ1-6, with TRBD1 matching 10 bases. Germline CDR1 reads KGHSH; CDR2 reads LQKENI. The CDR3 is 15 residues long. The CDR3 loop is CASSPRGTGDSPLHF. CDR3 in DNA: TGTGCCAGCTCACCACGGGGGACAGGGGATTCCCCCCTCCACTTT.

The chain uses TRBV2 and TRBJ1-1; no clear D gene. This CDR3 has 11 amino acids. Germline CDR1 and CDR2: SNHLY and FYNNEI. V was trimmed by 6 bases and J by 6 bases, leaving 8 bases between them. The CDR3 sequence: CASREGPEAFF. In DNA, the CDR3 is TGTGCCAGCAGGGAGGGCCCTGAAGCTTTCTTT.

The chain employs TRBV9 and TRBJ1-2; D is possibly TRBD1 (5 bases). Trimming shortened V by 3 bases and J by 5 bases, and 17 bases separated the two germline ends. The V gene's germline CDR1 is SGDLS and CDR2 YYNGEE. The CDR3 loop spans 15 amino acids. This CDR3 is CASSGASAGSYGYTF. The CDR3, as DNA: TGTGCCAGCAGCGGCGCCTCAGCAGGGTCTTATGGCTACACCTTC.

The V call is TRBV16, the J call TRBJ2-1; TRBD2 matches 7 bases. Germline CDR1 KGHSY, CDR2 FQNENV. With 0 bases clipped from V and 10 bases from J, the junction kept 6 bases outside the gene matches. CDR3 size: 14 residues. The CDR3 loop is CASSQSAWGGEQFF. CDR3 DNA sequence: TGTGCCAGCAGCCAATCAGCGTGGGGAGGGGAGCAGTTCTTC.

This clone has a handful of counts. The chain has TRBV7-2 and TRBJ2-1, with D perhaps TRBD2 (5 bases). Trimming took 5 bases from V and 12 from J, leaving 29 bases between them. Looked up from germline, CDR1 is SGHTA and CDR2 is FQGNSA. The CDR3 covers 17 residues. This CDR3 reads CASSAQPLHGLGEGQFF. The CDR3 DNA reads TGTGCCAGCAGCGCCCAACCTCTCCACGGCCTCGGGGAAGGGCAGTTCTTC.

This clone was recorded once. CDR3 nucleotide sequence: TGTGCCAGCAGCCAACCGGGACAGAATCAGCCCCAGCATTTT. This gives the protein CASSQPGQNQPQHF. The chain employs TRBV3-1 (or the pseudogene TRBV3-2) and TRBJ1-5; TRBD1 matches at 7 bases. In germline, CDR1 is LGHDT, CDR2 YNNKEL (reference sequence). V lost 2 bases to trimming and J lost 4 bases; unmatched junction nucleotides: 2. This CDR3 is 14 amino acids long.

The sample holds a few counts of this clone. This chain joins TRBV30 and TRBJ1-1; D is ambiguous. The V end was cut by 3 bases, the J end by 2 bases, with 16 bases between. CDR1 and CDR2 from the germline V gene are GTSNPN and SVGIG (reference sequence). The length of the CDR3 is 15 residues. The CDR3 DNA follows: TGTGCCTGGAGCCCCCGTCTGGGGAGTAACACTGAAGCTTTCTTT. Its protein is CAWSPRLGSNTEAFF.

The genes are TRBV6-6 and TRBJ1-2; 7 positions agree with TRBD1. This CDR3 has 14 residues. Germline lookup yields CDR1 MNHNY and CDR2 SVGAGI (reference sequence). V was pared by 0 bases and J by 6 bases, with 4 bases of the junction left unmatched. The CDR3 DNA sequence: TGTGCCAGCAGTTACTCGGGACAGCTCCATGGCTACACCTTC. It yields the protein CASSYSGQLHGYTF.

Regarding this clone: Other DNA sequences in this sample translate to the same CDR3. This chain uses TRBV27 with TRBJ1-2; D may be TRBD1 (6 bases). The CDR3 length is 14 residues. V was cut by 5 bases and J by 2 bases, with 12 bases left in between. Germline assignment: CDR1 MNHEY and CDR2 SMNVEV (reference sequence). The CDR3 protein is CASSVQGGNYGYTF. The DNA for the CDR3 is TGTGCCAGCAGTGTACAGGGAGGGAACTATGGCTACACCTTC.